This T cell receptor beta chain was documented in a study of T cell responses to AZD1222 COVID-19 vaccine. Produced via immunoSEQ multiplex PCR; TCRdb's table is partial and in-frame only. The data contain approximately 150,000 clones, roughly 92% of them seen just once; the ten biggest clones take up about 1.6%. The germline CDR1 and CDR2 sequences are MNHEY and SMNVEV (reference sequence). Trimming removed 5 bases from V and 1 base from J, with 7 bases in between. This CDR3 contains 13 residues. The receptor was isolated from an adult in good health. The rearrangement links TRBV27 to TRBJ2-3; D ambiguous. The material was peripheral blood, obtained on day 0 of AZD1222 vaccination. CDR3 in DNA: TGTGCCAGCAGTCTCTTGGGCACAGATACGCAGTATTTT. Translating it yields CASSLLGTDTQYF.